The 14 T cell receptor beta chains below all came from one sample that was sequenced in a study of shared clonotypes between healthy human individuals. The repertoire was sequenced with immunoSEQ multiplex PCR; TCRdb's copy has only in-frame clones and lacks some. The sample has approximately 2,300,000 clones; just under 95% are singletons. The specimen was naive CD4+ T cells from PBMCs. Subset noted: CD45RA+ positively selected. These receptors all stem from a man between 18 and 35 years old in good health. Some clones in this sample may be carry-over from other donors' samples.

The chain employs TRBV6-1 and TRBJ2-7, with 11 positions matching TRBD2. This CDR3 is 14 amino acids long. The V segment lost 6 bases and the J segment 6 bases; nucleotides outside the gene matches: 7. Germline assignment: CDR1 MNHNS and CDR2 SASEGT. The CDR3, as DNA: TGTGCCAGCAGCTACCTAGCGGGAGGTTCCGAGCAGTACTTC. It encodes CASSYLAGGSEQYF.

The chain recombines TRBV5-1 with TRBJ2-1; possible D gene TRBD2, 5 bases. Germline V gene lookup returns CDR1 SGHRS and CDR2 YFSETQ. The CDR3 runs 15 residues. V was shortened by 0 bases and J by 5 bases, with 12 bases between the two germline ends. The CDR3 sequence is CASSLAGWRNNEQFF. CDR3 coding DNA: TGCGCCAGCAGCTTGGCTGGCTGGAGGAACAATGAGCAGTTCTTC.

The chain has TRBV9 and TRBJ2-1; 10 positions agree with TRBD2. In germline, CDR1 is SGDLS, CDR2 YYNGEE. V was clipped by 0 bases and J by 6 bases; unmatched bases: 3. The CDR3 is made up of 15 amino acids. The CDR3 region is CASSVGSSGGNEQFF. The CDR3 coding sequence is TGTGCCAGCAGCGTAGGTTCTAGCGGGGGCAATGAGCAGTTCTTC.

About this clone itself: Distinct nucleotide sequences in the sample also encode this CDR3. The gene calls are TRBV12-5 and TRBJ2-3; unclear D gene. The germline V and J ends were trimmed by 3 bases and 1 base, with 5 bases remaining between them. The CDR3 length is 13 residues. In germline, CDR1 is LGHNT, CDR2 FRNRAP. CDR3 region: CASGLMGTDTQYF. The CDR3 DNA sequence: TGTGCTAGTGGTTTAATGGGCACAGATACGCAGTATTTT.

This chain joins TRBV3-2 and TRBJ1-2. TRBV3-2 constitutes a pseudogene. CDR3 size: 9 residues. CDR3 in DNA: TGTGCCAGCAGCCAGGACTACACCTTC. This codes for CASSQDYTF.

This clone has just one count. The gene calls are TRBV28 and TRBJ2-3; D might be TRBD2 (5 bases). The length of the CDR3 is 18 residues. Trimming removed 0 bases at V and 2 bases at J, with 18 bases between. In germline, CDR1 is MDHEN, CDR2 SYDVKM. The CDR3 DNA reads TGTGCCAGCAGTTTATGGGGCCCACTTAGCGCTTTCACAGATACGCAGTATTTT. The encoded protein is CASSLWGPLSAFTDTQYF.

The chain joins TRBV19 to TRBJ1-2; D is unresolved. Trimming left V 1 base short and J 2 bases short, with 11 bases between. The CDR3 covers 15 residues. Germline CDR1 reads LNHDA; CDR2 reads SQIVND (reference sequence). The CDR3 protein is CASSIVPAVNYGYTF. DNA for the CDR3: TGTGCCAGTAGTATAGTTCCAGCGGTCAACTATGGCTACACCTTC.

With regard to this clone: The sample contains more than one DNA sequence encoding this CDR3. The chain is built from TRBV28 and TRBJ1-5, with unresolved D. This CDR3 contains 13 residues. Germline V gene sequence: CDR1 MDHEN, CDR2 SYDVKM. Trimming removed 4 bases at V and 5 bases at J, with 9 bases between. CDR3 sequence (DNA): TGTGCCAGCAGTTCGTACAGAGATCAGCCCCAGCATTTT. This translates into CASSSYRDQPQHF.

The CDR3 here is CASSMRGQGYGYTF. CDR3 bases: TGTGCCAGCAGTATGAGAGGACAGGGATATGGCTACACCTTC. This chain connects TRBV27 to TRBJ1-2; 8 bases fit TRBD1. The CDR3 is 14 residues long. Trimming took 5 bases from V and 5 from J; bases not matched to a gene: 7. The germline gives CDR1 MNHEY, CDR2 SMNVEV (reference sequence).

This chain connects TRBV7-9 to TRBJ1-2; no firm D call. V was trimmed by 6 bases and J by 8 bases, leaving 10 bases between them. This CDR3 spans 11 amino acids. CDR1 is SEHNR, CDR2 FQNEAQ, per germline (reference sequence). CDR3: CASRLEGGYTF. The CDR3 DNA follows: TGTGCCAGCAGGCTTGAGGGAGGCTACACCTTC.

Regarding this clone: Additional DNA sequences in this sample encode the identical CDR3. The rearrangement links TRBV6-1 to TRBJ2-7, with D hard to call. The V end was cut by 8 bases, the J end by 3 bases, with 5 bases between. The CDR3 covers 10 residues. Germline CDR1 reads MNHNS; CDR2 reads SASEGT. CDR3 in DNA: TGTGCCAGCGGGGACTACGAGCAGTACTTC. Amino acids: CASGDYEQYF.

V and J are TRBV25-1 and TRBJ1-4; the D is unclear. This CDR3 comprises 15 residues. Trimming cost V 1 base and J 4 bases, with 10 bases left between them. Germline-derived CDR1 and CDR2 are MGHDK and SYGVNS. The chain's CDR3 is CASSEFAGINEKLFF. CDR3 DNA: TGTGCCAGCAGTGAATTTGCAGGAATTAATGAAAAACTGTTTTTT.

The rearrangement joins TRBV19 to TRBJ1-5, with D possibly TRBD1 on 5 matching bases. CDR3 length: 15 amino acids. Trimming left V 4 bases short and J 0 bases short, with 10 bases between. CDR1 LNHDA and CDR2 SQIVND come from the germline V gene (reference sequence). CDR3: CASSSWGTSNQPQHF. The CDR3, as DNA: TGTGCCAGTAGTAGTTGGGGGACTAGCAATCAGCCCCAGCATTTT. Filled out from reference TRBV19 and TRBJ1-5, the complete variable domain reads DGGITQSPKYLFRKEGQNVTLSCEQNLNHDAMYWYRQDPGQGLRLIYYSQIVNDFQKGDIAEGYSVSREKKESFPLTVTSAQKNPTAFYLCASSSWGTSNQPQHFGDGTRLSIL.

This chain uses TRBV7-3 with TRBJ2-1, with D perhaps matching TRBD2 (6 bases). CDR1 SGHTA and CDR2 FQGTGA come from the germline V gene. This CDR3 comprises 16 residues. Trimming removed 5 bases from V and 1 base from J, with 15 bases in between. The CDR3 loop is CASSLSGRPSYNEQFF. The CDR3 DNA is TGTGCCAGCAGCCTAAGCGGGCGGCCGTCCTACAATGAGCAGTTCTTC.